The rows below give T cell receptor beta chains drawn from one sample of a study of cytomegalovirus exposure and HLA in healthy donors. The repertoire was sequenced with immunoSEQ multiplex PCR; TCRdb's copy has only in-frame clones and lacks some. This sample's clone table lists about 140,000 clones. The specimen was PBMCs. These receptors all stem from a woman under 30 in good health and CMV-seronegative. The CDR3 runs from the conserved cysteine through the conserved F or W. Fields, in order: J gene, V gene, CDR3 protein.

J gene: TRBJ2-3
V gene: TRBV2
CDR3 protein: CASSGGQGVYTDTQYF

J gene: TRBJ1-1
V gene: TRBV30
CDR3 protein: CALGQGGTEAFF

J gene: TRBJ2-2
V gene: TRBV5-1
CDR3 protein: CASSRGADGELFF

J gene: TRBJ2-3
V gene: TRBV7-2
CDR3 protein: CASSSRVRGSGDTQYF

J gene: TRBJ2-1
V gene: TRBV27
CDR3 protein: CASSSLVAGEQFF

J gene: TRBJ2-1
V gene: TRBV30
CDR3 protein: CACYGKALEQFF

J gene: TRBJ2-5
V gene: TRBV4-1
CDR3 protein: CASSQVLTSGRAFGARGTQYF

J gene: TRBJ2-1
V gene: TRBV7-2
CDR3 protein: CASSPQEGEQFF

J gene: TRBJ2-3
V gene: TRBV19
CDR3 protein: CASSMGQEWSTDTQYF

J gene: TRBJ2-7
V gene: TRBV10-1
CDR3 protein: CASSECLRCEQYF

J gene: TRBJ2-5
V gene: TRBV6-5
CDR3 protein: CASSYVLAGVETQYF

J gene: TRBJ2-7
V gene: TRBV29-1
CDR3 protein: CSVATTGGSYEQYF

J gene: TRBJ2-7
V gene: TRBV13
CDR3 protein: CASSDAGTSNEQYF

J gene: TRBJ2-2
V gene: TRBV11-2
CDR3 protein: CASSSPRQGNPGELFF

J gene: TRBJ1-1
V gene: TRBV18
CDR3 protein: CASSPGTGDLTEAFF

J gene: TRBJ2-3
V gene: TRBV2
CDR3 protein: CASTPVLNTQYF

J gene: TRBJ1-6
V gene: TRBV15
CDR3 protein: CATSSGTGNSPLHF

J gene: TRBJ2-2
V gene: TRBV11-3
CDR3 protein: CASSLERREGSGELFF

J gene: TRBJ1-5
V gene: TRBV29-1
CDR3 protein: CSAGDSNQPQHF

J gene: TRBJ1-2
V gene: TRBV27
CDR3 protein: CASSTHDRVGYGYTF

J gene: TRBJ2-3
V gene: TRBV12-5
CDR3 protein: CASGFLDRNTQYF

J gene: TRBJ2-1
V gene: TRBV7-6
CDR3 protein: CASSSTGGNEQFF

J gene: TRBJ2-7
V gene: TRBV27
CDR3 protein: CASSPRGSPYEQYF

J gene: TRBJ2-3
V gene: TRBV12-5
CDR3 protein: CASGYASPTSGLPKDTQYF

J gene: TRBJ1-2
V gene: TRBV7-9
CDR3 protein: CASSLVYGQGSNYGYTF

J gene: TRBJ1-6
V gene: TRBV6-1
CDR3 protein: CASSERTGGNSPLHF

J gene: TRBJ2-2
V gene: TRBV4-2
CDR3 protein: CASSSSTTSTTANTGELFF

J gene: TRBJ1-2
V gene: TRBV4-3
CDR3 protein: CASSHLGGNYGYTF

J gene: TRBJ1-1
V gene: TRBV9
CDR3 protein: CASSVGQTNTEAFF

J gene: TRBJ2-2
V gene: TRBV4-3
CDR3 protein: CASSQGEVVNTGELFF

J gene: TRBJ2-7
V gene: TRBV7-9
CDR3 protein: CASSTGTASYEQYF

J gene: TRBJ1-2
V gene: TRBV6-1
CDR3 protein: CASSEGPGNYGYTF

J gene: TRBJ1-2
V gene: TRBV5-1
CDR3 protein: CASSEQGAYGYTF

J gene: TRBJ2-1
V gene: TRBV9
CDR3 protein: CASSLSWTSGITEQFF

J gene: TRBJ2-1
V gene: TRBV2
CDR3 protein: CASSSRSEQFF

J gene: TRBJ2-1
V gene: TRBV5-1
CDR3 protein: CASSSTTGGLLSSYNEQFF

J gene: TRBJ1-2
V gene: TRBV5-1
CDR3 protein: CASSLLGGQKNGYTF

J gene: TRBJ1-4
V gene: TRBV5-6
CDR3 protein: CASSLMSEKLFF

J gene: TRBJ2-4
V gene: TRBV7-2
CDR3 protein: CASTSGGSKNIQYF

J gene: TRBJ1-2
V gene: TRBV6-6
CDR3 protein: CASSYEWQYYGYTF

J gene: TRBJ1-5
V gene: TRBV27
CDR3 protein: CASSLTDGSPNQPQHF

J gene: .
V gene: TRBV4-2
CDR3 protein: CASSQSGVGGYEQYF

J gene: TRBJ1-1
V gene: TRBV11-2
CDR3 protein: CASSLRQGPNTEAFF

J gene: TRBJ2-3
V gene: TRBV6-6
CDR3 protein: CASSGLFPSTDTQYF

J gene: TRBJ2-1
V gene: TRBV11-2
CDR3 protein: CASSLSFLSNEQFF

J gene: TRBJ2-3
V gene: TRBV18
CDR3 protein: CASSPNRGQGTDTQYF

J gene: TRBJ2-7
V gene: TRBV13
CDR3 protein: CASSSQGSYEQYF

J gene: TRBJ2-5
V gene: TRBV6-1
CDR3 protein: CASSEAIAGVQETQYF

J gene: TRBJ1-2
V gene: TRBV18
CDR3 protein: CASSQGRDLNGYTF

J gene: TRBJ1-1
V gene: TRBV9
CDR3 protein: CASSAPGWDTEAFF

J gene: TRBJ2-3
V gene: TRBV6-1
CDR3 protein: CASSTRTGTPDTQYF

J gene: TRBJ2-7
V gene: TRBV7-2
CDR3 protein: CASSLVGSSGSGSYEQYF